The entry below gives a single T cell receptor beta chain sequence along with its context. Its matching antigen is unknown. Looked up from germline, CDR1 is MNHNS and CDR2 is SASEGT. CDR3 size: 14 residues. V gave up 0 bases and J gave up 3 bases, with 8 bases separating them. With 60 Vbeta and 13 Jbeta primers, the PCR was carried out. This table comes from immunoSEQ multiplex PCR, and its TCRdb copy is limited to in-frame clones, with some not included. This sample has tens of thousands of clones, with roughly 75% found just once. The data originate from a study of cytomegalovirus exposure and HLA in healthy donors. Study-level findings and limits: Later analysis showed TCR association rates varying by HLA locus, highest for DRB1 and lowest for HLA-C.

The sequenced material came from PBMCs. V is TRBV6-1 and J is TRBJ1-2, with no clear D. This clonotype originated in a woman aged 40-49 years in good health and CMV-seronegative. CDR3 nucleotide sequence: TGTGCCAGCAGTGAAGCGGCCCAGGACTATGGCTACACCTTC. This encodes CASSEAAQDYGYTF.